This T cell receptor (beta chain) was retrieved from a study of shared clonotypes between healthy human individuals (dated by TCRdb to 2018 to 2020). For the study in its entirety: The cohort comprised two women and three men aged 18 to 49 years. For each donor, CD4 naive and CD4 memory were each run on three plates, CD8 naive on two plates, and CD8 memory on one plate. Blood TCR repertoires of roughly 5 healthy adults were deeply sequenced to estimate repertoire size and the extent of clonotype sharing between individuals. To increase sequencing depth and limit assay-specific biases, different laboratories used diverse techniques to prepare libraries and sequence TCR repertoires. Leukapheresis yielded between about 0.85 and 10 billion PBMCs per donor.

With respect to this clone: The clone's antigen remains unknown. There are no base qualities to consult, and no much larger clone falls within one base.

Donors were healthy HIV-negative adults with no recently reported acute infections or vaccinations. Every donor was a Caucasian adult residing in Nashville, Tennessee, USA. Magnetic negative selection was used to enrich CD4+ T cells, after which naive cells were positively selected on CD45RA and the negative fraction became the memory subset. Blood was collected by leukapheresis, and PBMCs were isolated by Ficoll-Histopaque density gradient centrifugation and then cryopreserved in liquid nitrogen vapor phase. Analytical flow cytometry was used to check the purity and quantity of every magnetically sorted T cell population. From each sorted fraction, genomic DNA was isolated and quantified by UV absorbance on a Nanodrop 2000c. On the study overall, not on this receptor specifically: Naive subsets generally had larger estimated clonotype richness than memory subsets. Sampling was limited to blood, and TCR repertoires in tissue likely differ from TCR repertoires in blood. Sharing across several donors was observed for about 5% of naive CD4, about 4% of naive CD8, over 2% of memory CD4, and around 0.42% of memory CD8 clonotypes. The small number of donors limited the genetic and exposure-history diversity represented. Compared with non-shared clonotypes, clonotypes shared by all four sorted-subset donors had higher generation probabilities. Incomplete sequencing was indicated by rarefaction of sorted-subset datasets, despite the large sequencing depth. Pairwise subsampling led to the expectation that sequencing depth would affect the degree of clonotype sharing among donors.

TCR CDR3 regions were amplified from genomic DNA by multiplex PCR using the deep immunoSEQ assay. Genomic DNA extracted from each cell subset was distributed evenly over all wells of several immunoSEQ 96-well plates, and each plate served as one replicate. For sorted subsets, about 220 ng of genomic DNA, equivalent to some 30,000 T cell genomes, went into each replicate PCR. Purified libraries were measured with a Qubit 3.0 fluorometer, size-checked on a Bioanalyzer 2100, and measured again with the KAPA Library Quantification kit. A separate single-read 150-cycle Illumina NextSeq 550 flow cell was used to sequence each immunoSEQ 96-well plate. For the original study's pipeline: The immunoSEQ output contained only junctional sequences without quality scores, so filtering could not match that applied to full-length reads. To assign V/J genes and CDR3, sequences were annotated against IMGT germline references using PyIR, a Python wrapper for IgBLAST v1.9. Reads were removed for weak V/J assignments (E-value above 1e-6), missing CDR3, stop codons, out-of-frame junctions, or ambiguous translated residues. V3J clonotypes were defined by identical inferred V gene, J gene, and CDR3 amino acid sequence. Percentage overlap between repertoires was computed as shared unique clonotypes divided by the size of the smaller repertoire. RTK rarefaction, the Chao1 estimator, and Recon v2.1 estimates of unobserved clonotypes were used to assess repertoire richness. Generation probabilities were computed with OLGA for all TCRbeta clonotypes obtained by the gDNA method from several donors. TCRdb mirrors the immuneACCESS table, restricted to in-frame sequences. Some clones are absent from its copies; in checked studies, under half trace to an unresolved V gene, and the reason for the others is unknown. V and J calls plus clone size are reproduced from that table; the DNA served to infer D and trimming. The sample table holds roughly 2.6 million clones, of which around nine tenths were seen once. Over 0.12% of the sample comes from the top ten.

The germline V gene sets CDR1 to SGHTA and CDR2 to FQGNSA. The CDR3, from cysteine to phenylalanine, totals 14 residues. Only CDR3 DNA is held: 42 bases, read in frame from base 1. The V end loses 5 bases and the J end loses 7 bases, and a stretch of 18 bases separates them. The sample consisted of naive CD4+ T cells sorted from blood. The meaning of the sample's cell subset or site label: CD45RA+ positively selected. This receptor was taken from a man aged 18 to 29 in good health. The sequence joins TRBV7-2 to TRBJ2-7, with no D gene named confidently. The CDR3: CASSPPEWPREQYF. Here is the DNA: TGTGCCAGCAGCCCCCCTGAATGGCCACGGGAGCAGTACTTC.